Listed here is a single T cell receptor beta chain. No antigen is known for it. This entry is derived from a study of beta chain features in type 1 diabetes. On the study more broadly: In age, gender and cell yields, patients were similar to healthy donors. All samples together contributed 107,917,701 sorted cells for examination.

The CDR3 runs 13 residues. The V gene lost 4 bases and the J gene lost 8 bases, with 14 bases spanning the gap. Germline V CDR1 and CDR2: SGHDN, FVKESK. Expressed TCRB transcripts were sequenced because the isolated RNA had all been reverse transcribed beforehand. Profiling relied on immunoSEQ multiplex PCR, and the TCRdb table lists in-frame clones only, not all of them. The sample has 400,000 or so clones, roughly a tenth seen once. Whole-study results and caveats: For Type 1 diabetes patients, all four CD4+ subsets carried TCRB CDR3s that were moderately but significantly shorter.

Via the markers CD45RO/CCR7/CD25/CD127/CD95/CD27, stem cell-like memory, regulatory, central memory and naive CD4+ cells were sorted. The clonotype comes from a man younger than 45 with type 1 diabetes. The sequenced sample was central memory CD4+ T cells from blood. This sequence joins TRBV14 and TRBJ1-2, with D possibly TRBD1 on 5 matching bases. CDR3 sequence (DNA): TGTGCCAGCAGCCCTCACCTCAGGGACGGCTACACCTTC. Translated, it gives CASSPHLRDGYTF.